This T cell receptor beta chain was found in a study of T cells in Graves' hyperthyroidism and ophthalmopathy. V gave up 4 bases and J gave up 4 bases; unmatched junction bases: 2. The CDR3 covers 14 residues. Germline CDR1 is KGHDR and CDR2 is SFDVKD. Amplification yielded TCR beta CDR3 regions, with RNA transcripts as the source. Primed by the HTBI set, a first-round RT-PCR was run on the TCR CDR3. TCRdb analysed the multiplex PCR reads with MiXCR anew, one entry per CDR3 protein. Among some 50,000 distinct CDR3 sequences listed, roughly 50% were seen once. The sample was peripheral blood or thyroid tissue (not recorded which). The sequence was collected from a man aged 18 to 29 with Graves' hyperthyroidism. V and J are TRBV24-1 and TRBJ2-7; TRBD1 matches at 11 bases. CDR3 residues: CATSEGTGGYEQYF. DNA of the CDR3: TGTGCCACCAGTGAGGGGACAGGGGGATACGAGCAGTACTTC.